Following are 18 T cell receptor beta chains from one sample sequenced in a study of blood T cell repertoires in COVID-19. Clones were sequenced by immunoSEQ multiplex PCR, and TCRdb holds only the in-frame ones, with some missing. The sample carries roughly 60,000 clones, 80% to 95% recorded once. What was sequenced was peripheral blood. The origin of the receptors is a man over 45 with active COVID-19.

The V gene is TRBV6-5, the J gene TRBJ1-4, with TRBD1 matching over 10 bases. Germline CDR1 MNHEY, CDR2 SVGAGI. The CDR3 consists of 14 residues. Trimming cost V 6 bases and J 5 bases; bases outside gene matches: 3. DNA of the CDR3: TGTGCCAGCAGCAGACAGGGGGCGAATGAAAAACTGTTTTTT. It encodes CASSRQGANEKLFF.

V is TRBV6-5 and J is TRBJ2-5; 10 nucleotides align to TRBD2. The germline CDR1 and CDR2 sequences are MNHEY and SVGAGI. The J segment lost 5 bases and the V segment lost 6 bases, leaving 6 bases of the junction unmatched. The CDR3 extends over 14 amino acids. CDR3 protein: CASRSSGRLETQYF. The CDR3 DNA sequence: TGTGCCAGCAGGAGTAGCGGGAGGTTGGAGACCCAGTACTTC.

This sequence joins TRBV11-3 and TRBJ2-5; D may be TRBD2 (6 bases). V shed 0 bases and J shed 5 bases, with 19 bases lying between them. Germline V gene sequence: CDR1 SGHNT, CDR2 YENEEA. The CDR3 sequence is 17 residues long. CDR3 loop: CASSLEEGSLNRETQYF. CDR3 nucleotide sequence: TGTGCCAGCAGCTTAGAGGAGGGGTCTCTCAATAGGGAGACCCAGTACTTC.

This chain links TRBV9 with TRBJ1-4; TRBD1 aligns across 9 bases. This CDR3 has 15 amino acids. Germline V lookup: CDR1 SGDLS, CDR2 YYNGEE. The V segment lost 4 bases and the J segment 5 bases; nucleotides outside the gene matches: 6. The DNA for the CDR3 is TGTGCCAGCAGCCCGAGACAGGGGGGAAATGAAAAACTGTTTTTT. Encoded protein: CASSPRQGGNEKLFF. Full variable domain (missing parts from reference TRBV9 and TRBJ1-4): DSGVTQTPKHLITATGQRVTLRCSPRSGDLSVYWYQQSLDQGLQFLIQYYNGEERAKGNILERFSAQQFPDLHSELNLSSLELGDSALYFCASSPRQGGNEKLFFGSGTQLSVL.

CDR3 sequence (DNA): TGTGCCAGCAGCCCTGGGACTAGCGGACAAGAGACCCAGTACTTC. Translated: CASSPGTSGQETQYF. V is TRBV9 and J is TRBJ2-5, with 11 bases lining up with TRBD2. CDR1 is SGDLS and CDR2 is YYNGEE in the germline V gene. J lost 2 bases, V lost 4 bases, and 4 bases had no gene match. The CDR3 is made up of 15 amino acids.

This sequence joins TRBV11-3 and TRBJ2-3; TRBD2 agrees at 8 bases. The trim removed 0 bases at V and 2 bases at J, leaving 4 bases unmatched. The V gene's germline CDR1 is SGHNT and CDR2 YENEEA. CDR3 length: 16 residues. This CDR3 is CASSLEPRGVTDTQYF. The CDR3 DNA reads as TGTGCCAGCAGCTTAGAGCCGCGGGGGGTCACAGATACGCAGTATTTT.

The rearrangement joins TRBV7-8 to TRBJ2-7; TRBD2 is a possible D gene (6 bases). In germline, CDR1 is SGHVS, CDR2 FQNEAQ. Between the trimmed V and J ends, which lost 1 base and 2 bases, there was a span of 9 bases. The CDR3 is 14 residues long. CDR3 protein: CASSLGRGAYEQYF. CDR3 coding DNA: TGTGCCAGCAGCTTAGGGCGGGGAGCCTACGAGCAGTACTTC.

This clone was observed once. The gene calls are TRBV11-3 and TRBJ1-1, with 7 bases that match TRBD1. The CDR3 has 13 amino acids. Germline CDR1 reads SGHNT; CDR2 reads YENEEA. V was clipped by 5 bases and J by 2 bases; unmatched bases: 2. CDR3 residues: CASSQGGNTEAFF. The CDR3 DNA reads as TGTGCCAGCAGCCAGGGGGGCAACACTGAAGCTTTCTTT.

V gene TRBV6-2 or TRBV6-3 combines with J gene TRBJ2-1; 7 bases fit TRBD2. Germline V gene lookup returns CDR1 MNHEY and CDR2 SVGEGT. CDR3 length: 17 residues. The V and J ends lost 0 bases and 5 bases, in that order; junction bases with no gene match: 10. The CDR3 region is CASSYSRQASGHNEQFF. CDR3 nucleotide sequence: TGTGCCAGCAGTTACTCGAGGCAGGCTAGCGGCCACAATGAGCAGTTCTTC.

The chain employs TRBV9 and TRBJ2-3; D possibly corresponds to TRBD2 (6 bases). Germline loops: CDR1 SGDLS, CDR2 YYNGEE. The CDR3 consists of 15 residues. V lost 4 bases and J lost 3, with 15 bases in between. The CDR3 loop is CASSRPRLGTDTQYF. In nucleotides, the CDR3 is TGTGCCAGCAGCAGGCCCCGACTAGGAACAGATACGCAGTATTTT.

V and J are TRBV2 and TRBJ2-5; D gene unclear. Germline CDR1 SNHLY, CDR2 FYNNEI. The CDR3 is 15 residues long. Trimming removed 5 bases at V and 0 bases at J, with 13 bases between. In DNA form, the CDR3 reads TGTGCCAGCAGTCCCCCGCTGCGGTACCAAGAGACCCAGTACTTC. Its translation is CASSPPLRYQETQYF.

The CDR3 bases are TGTGCCAGCAGCCCCGCGGACAGCGAAAACATTCAGTACTTC. This codes for CASSPADSENIQYF. The rearrangement joins TRBV5-6 to TRBJ2-4, with D possibly matching TRBD1 (6 bases). Germline assignment: CDR1 SGHDT and CDR2 YYEEEE. The CDR3 runs to 14 residues. V gave up 4 bases and J gave up 5 bases, with 13 bases separating them.

The V gene is TRBV7-9, the J gene TRBJ2-5, with 7 bases aligning to TRBD1. Per the germline V gene, CDR1 is SEHNR and CDR2 is FQNEAQ (reference sequence). The CDR3 is 14 amino acids. The trim removed 4 bases at V and 5 bases at J, leaving 7 bases unmatched. The CDR3 bases are TGTGCCAGCAGCTATTCCGGGACAGCCGAGACCCAGTACTTC. This sequence encodes CASSYSGTAETQYF.

The chain carries TRBV6-5 and TRBJ2-5, with 8 bases fitting TRBD1. J lost 5 bases, V lost 6 bases, and 8 bases had no gene match. This CDR3 contains 14 residues. CDR1 is MNHEY, CDR2 SVGAGI, per germline. The CDR3 DNA sequence: TGTGCCAGCAGCCAGGGGGCGGCGGGGGAGACCCAGTACTTC. It yields the protein CASSQGAAGETQYF.

CDR3 region: CASSPVGAAEQYF. The CDR3 bases are TGTGCCAGCTCACCGGTAGGCGCGGCCGAGCAGTACTTC. This chain connects TRBV18 to TRBJ2-7, with D unclear. This CDR3 spans 13 amino acids. Germline V CDR1 and CDR2: KGHSH, LQKENI. Trimming shortened V by 3 bases and J by 6 bases, and 12 bases separated the two germline ends.

The rearrangement joins TRBV6-5 to TRBJ2-3; D possibly corresponds to TRBD2 (6 bases). Germline V gene data show CDR1 as MNHEY and CDR2 as SVGAGI. V was clipped by 4 bases and J by 3 bases, with 14 bases between them. The CDR3 has 15 amino acids. The CDR3 DNA is TGTGCCAGCAGTTTGGCGGGGATAATGACAGATACGCAGTATTTT. As protein: CASSLAGIMTDTQYF.

The rearrangement links TRBV4-2 to TRBJ2-1; 7 nucleotides align to TRBD2. CDR1 is LGHNA, CDR2 YNFKEQ, per germline. CDR3 length equals 14 residues. V was pared by 7 bases and J by 4 bases, with 7 bases of the junction left unmatched. CDR3 sequence: CASTPSGAYNEQFF. The CDR3 DNA follows: TGTGCCAGCACCCCTAGCGGAGCGTACAATGAGCAGTTCTTC.

CDR3 DNA sequence: TGTGCCAGCAGCTTTCAAGGGCAGGGCTCAGCCAAAAACATTCAGTACTTC. As protein: CASSFQGQGSAKNIQYF. The chain is built from TRBV21-1 and TRBJ2-4; the D call in the table, TRBD1, was not verified against the DNA. TRBV21-1 is tagged as a pseudogene. The CDR3 is 17 amino acids.